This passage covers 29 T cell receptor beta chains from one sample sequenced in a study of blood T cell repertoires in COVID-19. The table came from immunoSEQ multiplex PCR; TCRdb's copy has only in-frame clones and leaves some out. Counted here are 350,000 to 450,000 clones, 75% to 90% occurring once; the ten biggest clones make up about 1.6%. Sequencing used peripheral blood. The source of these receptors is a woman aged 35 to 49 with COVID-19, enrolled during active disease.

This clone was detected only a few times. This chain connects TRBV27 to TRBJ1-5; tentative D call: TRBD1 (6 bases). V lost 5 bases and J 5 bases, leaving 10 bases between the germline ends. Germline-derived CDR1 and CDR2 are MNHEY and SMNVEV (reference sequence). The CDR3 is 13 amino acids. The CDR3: CASSLHRDQPQHF. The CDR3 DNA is TGTGCCAGCAGTCTTCACAGGGATCAGCCCCAGCATTTT.

This CDR3 reads CATSDLQRGDTGELFF. The CDR3 nucleotides are TGTGCCACCAGTGATTTGCAGCGGGGTGACACCGGGGAGCTGTTTTTT. V and J are TRBV24-1 and TRBJ2-2, with TRBD2 matching over 7 bases. The germline gives CDR1 KGHDR, CDR2 SFDVKD. Trimming removed 0 bases from V and 3 bases from J; junction bases left unmatched: 3. This CDR3 spans 16 amino acids.

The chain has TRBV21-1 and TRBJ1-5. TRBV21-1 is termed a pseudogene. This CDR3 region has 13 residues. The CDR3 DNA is TGTGCCAGCAGCGCGGGATGCAATCAGCCCCAGCATTTT. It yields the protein CASSAGCNQPQHF.

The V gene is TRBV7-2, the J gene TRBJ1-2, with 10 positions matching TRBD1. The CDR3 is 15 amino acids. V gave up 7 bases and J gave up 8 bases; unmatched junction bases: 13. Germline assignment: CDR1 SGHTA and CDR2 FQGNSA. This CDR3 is CASTAARTGGRGYTF. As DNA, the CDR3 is TGTGCCAGCACCGCAGCCAGGACAGGGGGTCGAGGCTACACCTTC.

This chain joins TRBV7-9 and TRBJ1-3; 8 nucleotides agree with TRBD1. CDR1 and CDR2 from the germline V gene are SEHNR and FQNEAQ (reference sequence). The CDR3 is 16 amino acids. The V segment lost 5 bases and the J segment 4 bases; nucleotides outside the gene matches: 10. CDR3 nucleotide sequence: TGTGCCAGCAGCGCCACCGGGACAGGCGCAGGAAACACCATATATTTT. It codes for CASSATGTGAGNTIYF. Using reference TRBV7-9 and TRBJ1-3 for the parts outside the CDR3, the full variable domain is DTGVSQNPRHKITKRGQNVTFRCDPISEHNRLYWYRQTLGQGPEFLTYFQNEAQLEKSRLLSDRFSAERPKGSFSTLEIQRTEQGDSAMYLCASSATGTGAGNTIYFGEGSWLTVV.

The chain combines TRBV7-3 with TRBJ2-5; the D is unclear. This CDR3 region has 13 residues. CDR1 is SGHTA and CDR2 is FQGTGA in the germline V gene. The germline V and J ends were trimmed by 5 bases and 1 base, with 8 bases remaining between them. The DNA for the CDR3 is TGTGCCAGCAGCCTTGGGCCCCAAGAGACCCAGTACTTC. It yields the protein CASSLGPQETQYF.

The CDR3 loop is CASSPSGQGYGYTF. The CDR3 nucleotides are TGCGCCAGCAGCCCCTCGGGACAGGGCTATGGCTACACCTTC. The chain joins TRBV5-1 to TRBJ1-2; the match to TRBD1 covers 9 bases. The V gene's germline CDR1 is SGHRS and CDR2 YFSETQ. After removal of 4 bases from V and 4 bases from J, the junction contained 5 bases not matched to a gene. CDR3 length: 14 amino acids.

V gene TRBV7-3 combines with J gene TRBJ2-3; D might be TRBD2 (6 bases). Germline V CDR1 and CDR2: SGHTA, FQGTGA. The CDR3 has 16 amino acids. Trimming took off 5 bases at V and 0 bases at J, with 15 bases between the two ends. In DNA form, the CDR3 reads TGTGCCAGCAGCCCGGGAGTACACGGGAGCACAGATACGCAGTATTTT. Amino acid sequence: CASSPGVHGSTDTQYF.

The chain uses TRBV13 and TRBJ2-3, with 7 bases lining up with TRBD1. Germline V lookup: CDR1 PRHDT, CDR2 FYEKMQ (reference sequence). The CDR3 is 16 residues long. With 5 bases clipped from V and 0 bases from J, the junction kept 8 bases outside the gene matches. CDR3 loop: CASSADRVGSTDTQYF. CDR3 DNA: TGTGCCAGCAGCGCAGACAGGGTGGGTAGCACAGATACGCAGTATTTT.

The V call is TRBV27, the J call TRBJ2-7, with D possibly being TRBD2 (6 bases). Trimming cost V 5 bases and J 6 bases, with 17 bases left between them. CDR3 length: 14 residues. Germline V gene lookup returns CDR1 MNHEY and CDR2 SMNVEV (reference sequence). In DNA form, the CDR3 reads TGTGCCAGCAGTCCATCGGGACTTCCCGGCGAGCAGTACTTC. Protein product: CASSPSGLPGEQYF.

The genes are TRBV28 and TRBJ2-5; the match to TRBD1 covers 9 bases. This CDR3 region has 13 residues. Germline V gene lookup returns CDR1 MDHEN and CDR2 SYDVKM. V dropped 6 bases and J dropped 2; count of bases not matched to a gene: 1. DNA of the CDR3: TGTGCCAGCAGGGACAGGGGACAAGAGACCCAGTACTTC. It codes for CASRDRGQETQYF.

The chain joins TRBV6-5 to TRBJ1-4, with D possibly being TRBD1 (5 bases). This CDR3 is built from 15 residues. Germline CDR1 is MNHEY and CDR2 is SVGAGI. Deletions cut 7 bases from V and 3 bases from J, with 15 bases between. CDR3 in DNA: TGTGCCAGCATAGTCAGGGTTGGGGCTAATGAAAAACTGTTTTTT. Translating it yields CASIVRVGANEKLFF.

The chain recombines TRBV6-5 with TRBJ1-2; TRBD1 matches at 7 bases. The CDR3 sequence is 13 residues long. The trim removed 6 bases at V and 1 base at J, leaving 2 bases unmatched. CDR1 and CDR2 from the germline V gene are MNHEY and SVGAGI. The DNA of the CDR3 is TGTGCCAGCAGACGGGACAGTAACTATGGCTACACCTTC. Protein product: CASRRDSNYGYTF.

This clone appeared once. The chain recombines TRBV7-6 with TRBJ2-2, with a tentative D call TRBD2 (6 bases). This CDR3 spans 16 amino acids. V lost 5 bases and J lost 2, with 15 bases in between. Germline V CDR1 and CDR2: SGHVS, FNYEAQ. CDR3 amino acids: CASSRGTFPNTGELFF. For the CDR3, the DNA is TGTGCCAGCAGCCGCGGGACCTTCCCTAACACCGGGGAGCTGTTTTTT. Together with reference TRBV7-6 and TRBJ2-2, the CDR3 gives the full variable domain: GAGVSQSPRYKVTKRGQDVALRCDPISGHVSLYWYRQALGQGPEFLTYFNYEAQQDKSGLPNDRFSAERPEGSISTLTIQRTEQRDSAMYRCASSRGTFPNTGELFFGEGSRLTVL.

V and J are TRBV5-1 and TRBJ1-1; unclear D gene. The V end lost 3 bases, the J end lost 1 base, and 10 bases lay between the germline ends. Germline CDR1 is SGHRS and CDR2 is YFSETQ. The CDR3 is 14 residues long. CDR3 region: CASSSAATNTEAFF. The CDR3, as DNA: TGCGCCAGCAGCTCGGCGGCAACGAACACTGAAGCTTTCTTT.

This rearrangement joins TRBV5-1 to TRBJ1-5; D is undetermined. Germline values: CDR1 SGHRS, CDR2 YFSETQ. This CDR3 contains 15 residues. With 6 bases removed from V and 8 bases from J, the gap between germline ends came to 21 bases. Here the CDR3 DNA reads TGCGCCAGCAAGGAGCAACCGGGGAATTGGGAGCCCCAGCATTTT. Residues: CASKEQPGNWEPQHF.

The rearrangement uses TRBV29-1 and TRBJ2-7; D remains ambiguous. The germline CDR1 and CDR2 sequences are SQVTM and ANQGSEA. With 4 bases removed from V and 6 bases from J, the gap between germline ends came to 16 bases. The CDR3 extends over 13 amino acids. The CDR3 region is CSVASLLPVEQYF. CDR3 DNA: TGCAGCGTTGCGAGCCTTCTTCCTGTCGAGCAGTACTTC.

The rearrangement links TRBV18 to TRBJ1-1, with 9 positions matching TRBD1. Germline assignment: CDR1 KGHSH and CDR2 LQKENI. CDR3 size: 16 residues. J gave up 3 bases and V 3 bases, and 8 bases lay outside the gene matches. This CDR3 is CASSPIQQGADTEAFF. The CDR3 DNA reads TGTGCCAGCTCACCTATACAACAGGGGGCAGACACTGAAGCTTTCTTT.

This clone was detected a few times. The CDR3 here is CASSIVHGQGSYGYTF. The CDR3 coding sequence is TGTGCCAGTAGTATAGTCCACGGACAGGGGTCCTATGGCTACACCTTC. This rearrangement joins TRBV19 to TRBJ1-2; 9 nucleotides align to TRBD1. The CDR3 is 16 residues long. After removal of 1 base from V and 4 bases from J, the junction contained 7 bases not matched to a gene. In germline, CDR1 is LNHDA, CDR2 SQIVND (reference sequence).

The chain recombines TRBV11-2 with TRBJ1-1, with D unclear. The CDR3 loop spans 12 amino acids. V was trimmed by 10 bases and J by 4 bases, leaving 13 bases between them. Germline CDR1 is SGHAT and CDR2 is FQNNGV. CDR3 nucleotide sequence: TGTGCCACCCGAGGGTACGGCACTGAAGCTTTCTTT. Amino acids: CATRGYGTEAFF. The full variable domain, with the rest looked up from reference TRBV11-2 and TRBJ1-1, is EAGVAQSPRYKIIEKRQSVAFWCNPISGHATLYWYQQILGQGPKLLIQFQNNGVVDDSQLPKDRFSAERLKGVDSTLKIQPAKLEDSAVYLCATRGYGTEAFFGQGTRLTVV.

The CDR3 is CASTRDRGTYTQYF. For the CDR3, the DNA is TGTGCCAGCACCCGGGACAGGGGCACGTATACGCAGTATTTT. V gene TRBV2 combines with J gene TRBJ2-3; 10 nucleotides match TRBD1. J was trimmed by 7 bases and V by 7 bases; bases with no gene match: 8. The CDR3 contains 14 residues. Germline CDR1 SNHLY, CDR2 FYNNEI.

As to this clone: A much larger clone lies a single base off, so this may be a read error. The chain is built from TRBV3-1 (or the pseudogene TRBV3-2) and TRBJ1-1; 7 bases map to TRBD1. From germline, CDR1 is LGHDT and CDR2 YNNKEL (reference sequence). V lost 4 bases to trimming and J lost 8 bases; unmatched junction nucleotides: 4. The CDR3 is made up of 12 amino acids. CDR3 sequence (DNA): TGTGCCAGCAGCCGCGGGACAGTGGAAGCTTTCTTT. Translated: CASSRGTVEAFF.

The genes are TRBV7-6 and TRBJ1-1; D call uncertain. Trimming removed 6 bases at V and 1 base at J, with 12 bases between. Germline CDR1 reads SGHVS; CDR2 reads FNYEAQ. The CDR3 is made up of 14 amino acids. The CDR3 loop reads CASRSLVGNTEAFF. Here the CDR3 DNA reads TGTGCCAGCAGAAGCCTAGTGGGGAACACTGAAGCTTTCTTT.

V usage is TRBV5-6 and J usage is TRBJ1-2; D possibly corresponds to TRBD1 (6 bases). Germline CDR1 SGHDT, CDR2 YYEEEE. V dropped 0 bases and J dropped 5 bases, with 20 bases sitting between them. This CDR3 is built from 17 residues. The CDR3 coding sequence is TGTGCCAGCAGCTTGGATAGAGGGGGATTCCTTGGTTATGGCTACACCTTC. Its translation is CASSLDRGGFLGYGYTF. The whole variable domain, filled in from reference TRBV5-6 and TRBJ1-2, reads DAGVTQSPTHLIKTRGQQVTLRCSPKSGHDTVSWYQQALGQGPQFIFQYYEEEERQRGNFPDRFSGHQFPNYSSELNVNALLLGDSALYLCASSLDRGGFLGYGYTFGSGTRLTVV.

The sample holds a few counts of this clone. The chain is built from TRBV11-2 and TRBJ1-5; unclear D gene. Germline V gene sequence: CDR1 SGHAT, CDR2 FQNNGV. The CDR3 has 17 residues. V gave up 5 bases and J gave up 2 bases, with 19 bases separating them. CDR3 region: CASSTREGIWGNQPQHF. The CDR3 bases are TGTGCCAGCAGCACCCGGGAGGGAATATGGGGCAATCAGCCCCAGCATTTT.

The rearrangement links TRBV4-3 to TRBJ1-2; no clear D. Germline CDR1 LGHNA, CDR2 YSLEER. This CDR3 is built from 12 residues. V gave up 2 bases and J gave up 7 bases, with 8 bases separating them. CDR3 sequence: CASSQIGSGYTF. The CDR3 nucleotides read TGCGCCAGCAGCCAAATAGGGAGTGGCTACACCTTC.

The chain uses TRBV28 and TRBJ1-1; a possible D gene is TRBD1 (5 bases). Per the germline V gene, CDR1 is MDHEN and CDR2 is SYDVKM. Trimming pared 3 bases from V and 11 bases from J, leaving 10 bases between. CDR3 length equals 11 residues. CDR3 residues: CASSFQGRAFF. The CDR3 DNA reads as TGTGCCAGCAGTTTTCAGGGTAGGGCTTTCTTT. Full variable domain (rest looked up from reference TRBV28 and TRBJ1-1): DVKVTQSSRYLVKRTGEKVFLECVQDMDHENMFWYRQDPGLGLRLIYFSYDVKMKEKGDIPEGYSVSREKKERFSLILESASTNQTSMYLCASSFQGRAFFGQGTRLTVV.

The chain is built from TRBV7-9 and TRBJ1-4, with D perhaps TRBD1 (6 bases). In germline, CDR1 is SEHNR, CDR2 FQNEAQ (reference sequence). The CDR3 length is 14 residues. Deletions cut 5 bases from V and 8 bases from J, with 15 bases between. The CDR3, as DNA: TGTGCCAGCAGCCGCGGACAGAGGGAAGAAAAACTGTTTTTT. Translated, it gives CASSRGQREEKLFF.

The CDR3 protein is CASSLEGVASYGYTF. CDR3 sequence (DNA): TGTGCCAGCAGCTTAGAGGGGGTTGCCTCCTATGGCTACACCTTC. J is TRBJ1-2 and V is TRBV7-9, with a weak D call TRBD1 (6 bases). Trimming cost V 1 base and J 4 bases, with 13 bases left between them. The length of the CDR3 is 15 residues. Germline V gives CDR1 SEHNR, CDR2 FQNEAQ (reference sequence).